Described below is a single T cell receptor (beta chain) sequence and its context. This clonotype occurred once. This receptor's antigen is unknown. No clone much larger than this one lies a single base away; base qualities are absent. Resting on one read, the evidence is weak. The germline V gene (reference sequence) sets CDR1 to DFQATT and CDR2 to SNEGSKA. The V end loses 6 bases and the J end loses 5 bases, and a stretch of 12 bases separates them. Measured from the cysteine to the phenylalanine, the CDR3 is 12 residues long. Just CDR3 DNA is preserved here, 36 bases in frame from base 1. Ophthalmopathy patients were characterized by moderately to severely active disease, a Clinical Activity Score of at least 3, a NOSPECS grade of at least 4, and a disease duration under 3 months. Patients with other autoimmune diseases, uncontrolled infections, pregnancy or lactation were excluded. Clinical symptoms, serum thyroxine, TRAb, thyroid ultrasound and orbital computed tomography were used for diagnosis. PBMCs were isolated from approximately 10 ml of fresh peripheral blood by Ficoll-Paque density gradient centrifugation. Total RNA was extracted using Trizol reagent, and RNA quality was checked on an Agilent 2100 Bioanalyzer.

These data are taken from a study of Graves' ophthalmopathy and Graves' hyperthyroidism (dated by TCRdb to between 2017 and 2018). Background on the whole study: Peripheral blood was collected before any treatment was given, at the time of initial diagnosis. To tell Graves' ophthalmopathy apart from Graves' hyperthyroidism, and to predict which patients would progress to ophthalmopathy, the study relied on TCR beta repertoire signatures. In total, 135 blood samples were TCR-sequenced: 40 to 45 ophthalmopathy, under 80 hyperthyroidism and some 17 hyperthyroidism-to-ophthalmopathy patients. To explore V-J signatures that separate ophthalmopathy from hyperthyroidism, a discovery set of 95 to 100 patients was enrolled, consisting of approximately 45 with ophthalmopathy and approximately 57 with stable hyperthyroidism. The independent validation cohort included 18 hyperthyroidism patients plus 17 patients who later progressed from hyperthyroidism to ophthalmopathy. T-cell repertoires of thyroid tissue and blood were compared in more than 5 hyperthyroidism patients. Following sample collection, hyperthyroidism patients were given methimazole at a starting dose of 30 mg daily, and ophthalmopathy patients were given high-dose intravenous methylprednisolone. The research as a whole found: In validation, the model predicted ophthalmopathy progression with 55% to 71% sensitivity and approximately 72% specificity; some 13 predicted patients were CT-confirmed with GO in a median of 6.5 months. No statistical method was used to set the sample size in advance, and the investigators knew which group each participant was assigned to. The 13-signature model separated ophthalmopathy from stable hyperthyroidism with 85% to 90% sensitivity and around 84% specificity in cross-validation, and 80%/75% in the test set. Most expanded thyroid clonotypes with frequency above 0.001 were also detected in blood, suggesting blood repertoires may reflect the thyroid immune response.

For repertoire sequencing, the TCR beta CDR3 regions were amplified from RNA transcripts. HTBI primers and the Qiagen OneStep RT-PCR kit were used in a first-round RT-PCR, which was followed by a second-round multiplex PCR, size selection and purification. The libraries underwent paired-end sequencing with 100 bp reads on an Illumina HiSeq2000. For the original study's pipeline: SOAPnuke was used for read processing, and reads with adapters, uncalled bases, a mean Phred below 15, or no exact constant-primer or identifier match were discarded. COPE v1.2.5 was used to merge high-quality paired reads. Each unique nucleotide sequence was defined as a clonotype, and clonotypes were aligned to IMGT TRB V, D and J references with MiTCR v1.1. The analysis was limited to V-J combinations with a frequency above 0.0001, which together covered over 98% of repertoires. For each V-J combination, a TCR clonal expansion and chaos score was defined as F50 clonal expansion divided by the chaos observed in the TCRdist matrix. Welch's t-statistics and random forest were used to narrow the features down to approximately 13 V-J combinations, which were then fed into a naive Bayes classifier. The similarity between thyroid and blood repertoires was quantified using the Morisita-Horn index. In TCRdb, the public reads were trimmed at Q25 with fastp and aligned with MiXCR, with productive beta chains retained. Each entry is one CDR3 protein sequence, shown with its most common DNA and genes. Clone size and V and J calls follow TCRdb, not the original study. This sample holds around 40,000 distinct CDR3 sequences; 52% were observed only once. More than 15% of the sample comes from the top ten.

The receptor was isolated from an adult man with Graves' ophthalmopathy. Sequenced: peripheral blood. The rearrangement joined TRBV20-1 to TRBJ2-3; TRBD2 is perhaps the D gene, given 5 matching bases. The CDR3 region reads CSATGVGDTQYF. The DNA sequence is given as TGCAGTGCCACCGGGGTCGGAGATACGCAGTATTTT.